The 8 T cell receptor beta chains below were found in one sample sequenced in a study of cytomegalovirus exposure and HLA in healthy donors. PCR involved 60 Vbeta and 13 Jbeta primers. TCRdb's table, derived via immunoSEQ multiplex PCR, lists solely in-frame clones and lacks some. The table shows 65,000 to 70,000 clones, with more than 80% occurring only once. The specimen sequenced was PBMCs. All receptors derive from a woman aged 25 to 39 in good health and CMV-seropositive.

The chain is built from TRBV19 and TRBJ1-5; tentatively, D is TRBD1 (5 bases). This CDR3 spans 12 amino acids. The germline V gene has CDR1 LNHDA and CDR2 SQIVND (reference sequence). The CDR3 DNA follows: TGTGGCACGCAGGGCAAAAATCAGCCCCAGCATTTT. Amino acids: CGTQGKNQPQHF.

This clone came up once. This chain joins TRBV11-2 and TRBJ2-3, with D possibly matching TRBD1 (6 bases). Germline V gene sequence: CDR1 SGHAT, CDR2 FQNNGV. The V and J ends lost 5 bases and 2 bases respectively, with 17 bases between them. CDR3 size: 16 residues. The chain's CDR3 is CASSRISGGPTDTQYF. CDR3 in DNA: TGTGCCAGCAGCCGAATCTCTGGGGGCCCCACAGATACGCAGTATTTT.

This sequence joins TRBV4-1 and TRBJ1-1; 9 bases are a match to TRBD1. V lost 4 bases, J lost 0 bases, and 9 bases stayed unmatched. The CDR3 is made up of 17 amino acids. Germline-derived CDR1 and CDR2 are MGHRA and YSYEKL. This CDR3 is CASSRQGVIHMNTEAFF. CDR3 DNA: TGCGCCAGCAGCCGACAGGGGGTGATACACATGAACACTGAAGCTTTCTTT.

The V call is TRBV15, the J call TRBJ1-2; 12 bases agree with TRBD1. Germline trimming cut 4 bases from V and 3 bases from J; bases unmatched to any gene: 6. The CDR3 totals 16 residues. Germline values: CDR1 LNHNV, CDR2 YYDKDF (reference sequence). The CDR3 region has the DNA TGTGCCACCAGCAAGGGACAGGGGGCGCGTGACTATGGCTACACCTTC. Amino acid sequence: CATSKGQGARDYGYTF.

The genes are TRBV5-1 and TRBJ2-7, with D perhaps TRBD2 (5 bases). Germline assignment: CDR1 SGHRS and CDR2 YFSETQ. CDR3 length equals 16 residues. Trimming shortened V by 1 base and J by 0 bases, and 14 bases separated the two germline ends. The CDR3 loop is CASSLSGFPSSYEQYF. The CDR3 nucleotides are TGCGCCAGCAGCTTGTCGGGGTTCCCTAGCTCCTACGAGCAGTACTTC.

This clone occurred once. The chain is built from TRBV4-2 and TRBJ2-5; the D gene is possibly TRBD1 (6 bases). The J call may be mistaken, given a closer DNA end match to TRBJ2-7. This CDR3 region has 15 residues. Germline CDR1 reads LGHNA; CDR2 reads YNFKEQ. The chain's CDR3 is CASSPNPGTSYEQYF. CDR3 nucleotide sequence: TGTGCCAGCAGCCCGAACCCCGGGACAAGCTACGAGCAGTACTTC.

The chain combines TRBV7-9 with TRBJ2-7; D call uncertain. V gave up 5 bases and J gave up 2 bases, with 10 bases separating them. The length of the CDR3 is 13 residues. Germline CDR1 and CDR2: SEHNR and FQNEAQ (reference sequence). In DNA form, the CDR3 reads TGTGCCAGCAGCCCAACCGGAGCCTACGAGCAGTACTTC. Translation gives CASSPTGAYEQYF.

The chain has TRBV5-1 and TRBJ1-4, with a tentative D call TRBD1 (6 bases). Germline CDR1 reads SGHRS; CDR2 reads YFSETQ. V gave up 4 bases and J gave up 8 bases, with 12 bases separating them. CDR3 length: 13 residues. The CDR3, as DNA: TGCGCCAGCAGCCTCAAGGGGGGGGAAAAACTGTTTTTT. The encoded protein is CASSLKGGEKLFF.